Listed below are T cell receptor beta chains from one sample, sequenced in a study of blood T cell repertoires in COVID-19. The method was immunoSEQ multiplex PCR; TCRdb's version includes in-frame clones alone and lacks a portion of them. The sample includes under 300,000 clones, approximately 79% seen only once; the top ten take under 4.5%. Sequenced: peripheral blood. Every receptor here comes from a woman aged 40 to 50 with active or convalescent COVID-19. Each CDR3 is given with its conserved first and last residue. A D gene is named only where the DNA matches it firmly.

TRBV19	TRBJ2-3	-	CASSIRVLRTDTQYF
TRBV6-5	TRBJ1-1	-	CASSRSQDRLEAFF
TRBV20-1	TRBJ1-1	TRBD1	CSASDDRENTEAFF
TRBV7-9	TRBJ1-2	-	CASSRSQGWYGYTF
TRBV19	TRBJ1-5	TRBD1	CASSAGTVNQPQHF
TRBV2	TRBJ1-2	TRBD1	CASSEEGQLLNYGYTF
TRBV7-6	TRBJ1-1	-	CASSRGGERTEAFF
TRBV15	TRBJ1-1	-	CATSRSSGGATFF
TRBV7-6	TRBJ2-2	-	CASSSSLTGELFF
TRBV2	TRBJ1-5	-	CASSDSYSNQPQHF
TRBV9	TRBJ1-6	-	CASSSRDYGNSPLHF
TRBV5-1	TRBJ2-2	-	CASSIRDTGELFF
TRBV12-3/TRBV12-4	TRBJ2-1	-	CASSLENEQFF
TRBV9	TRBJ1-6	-	CASSLGDARDYNSPLHF
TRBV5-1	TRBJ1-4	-	CASSLRLEGNEKLFF
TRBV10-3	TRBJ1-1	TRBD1	CAISAGQGDTEAFF
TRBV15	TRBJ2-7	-	CATSDTRFNEQYF
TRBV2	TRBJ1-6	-	CASSERSVHSYNSPLHF
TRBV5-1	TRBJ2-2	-	CASSNVWAAGELFF
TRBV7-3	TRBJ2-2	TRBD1	CASSSGGRDTGELFF
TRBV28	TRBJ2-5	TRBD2	CASRTWTSPQETQYF
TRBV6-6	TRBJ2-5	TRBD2	CASSYSPAGGQATQYF
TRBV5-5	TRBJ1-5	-	CASSPSPNQPQHF
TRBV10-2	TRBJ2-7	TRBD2	CASSESLGGVTYEQYF
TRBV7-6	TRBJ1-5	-	CASSEQNNQPQHF
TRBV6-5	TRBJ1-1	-	CASSYQAGMTEAFF
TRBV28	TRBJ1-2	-	CASSQRGYGYTF
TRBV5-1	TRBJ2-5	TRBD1	CASSSTGGPAETQYF
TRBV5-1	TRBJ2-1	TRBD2	CASSWRLAGGRNYNEQFF
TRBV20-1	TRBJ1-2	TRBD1	CSASGGQGNYGYTF
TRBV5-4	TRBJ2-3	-	CASSFNREPASTQYF
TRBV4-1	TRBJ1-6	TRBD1	CASSRGRARGPNSPLHF
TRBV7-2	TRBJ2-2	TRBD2	CASSSSRLAVNTGELFF
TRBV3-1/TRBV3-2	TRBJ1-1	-	CASSQAGLNTEAFF
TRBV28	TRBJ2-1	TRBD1	CASSILRGKQFF
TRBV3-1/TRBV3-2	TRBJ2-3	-	CASSQDVGTQYF
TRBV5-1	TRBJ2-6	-	CASSVRGLISGANVLTF
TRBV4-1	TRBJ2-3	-	CASSQGRLEGGPTDTQYF
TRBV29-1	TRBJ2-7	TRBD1	CSVEVTGEGTGEQYF
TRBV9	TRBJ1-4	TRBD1	CASSTRGAGGNEKLFF
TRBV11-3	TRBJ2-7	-	CASSLGRDEQYF